This TCR beta chain is drawn from a study of cytomegalovirus exposure and HLA in healthy donors (dated by TCRdb to between 2016 and 2019). Looking at the study overall: In an earlier analysis of under 750 of the donors, about 260 Gb of sequence data and just under 120 million unique TCR beta sequences from about 190 million T cells were reported. Both class I and class II loci were covered by HLA typing, at four-digit resolution. To predict cytomegalovirus infection status, the study brought together high-throughput TCR immunosequencing, statistical association of individual TCRs with disease status, and machine learning. Along with the approximately 650-subject first cohort, a separate validation cohort of around 120 different subjects was used. Typing coverage differed by locus: A, B, C, DRB1 and DQB1 were typed in about 620-640 donors, DQA1 in about 550, DPA1 in some 570, and DPB1 in 400 to 490. A later analysis re-examined previously published TCR beta repertoires from 500 to 700 donors and added high-resolution HLA genotyping to investigate patterns of TCR occurrence. Among the roughly 430 genotyped donors, around 81% belonged to the genetic ancestry cluster associated with self-reported Caucasian donors. On average, around 240,000 unique TCR beta nucleotide sequences were sequenced per donor among several hundred genotyped donors of the cohort, with roughly a sixth of those sequences being non-productive. The T cell repertoires of some 670 subjects were profiled by immunosequencing and related to cytomegalovirus serostatus. Donor age, sex, ethnicity and CMV serostatus were compiled alongside the repertoire data. In the later analysis, no new phenotypic data were used to find candidate immune exposures; instead, reliance was placed on TCR beta sequences and their occurrence across donors. A later genetic analysis used genome-wide SNP genotypes for about three fifths of the roughly 700 donors, treating that subset as a discovery cohort. Every discovery cohort repertoire had been produced on one sequencing platform. The study aimed to test whether cataloging public T cell receptors could reveal signatures of past pathogen exposure. An early release covering around 630 HLA-typed donors comprised 250 to 350 gigabases of sequencing data and 65 million to 100 million unique TCR sequences. A handful of DR-DQ haplotypes were treated as single units for association and clustering because of strong linkage in the cohort. In an earlier analysis of a few hundred of the donors, high-throughput TCR beta sequencing was used to judge whether each TCR beta V gene segment behaved as functional or pseudogenic. The paper as a whole reports these results and caveats: This cohort had only TCR beta chains sequenced, and the lack of alpha or paired-chain data limited which features could be detected. Assigning TCR associations to individual alleles was difficult when HLA alleles, especially DR and DQ, strongly co-occurred. Across donors, most TCR sequences were observed very rarely, whereas some public TCRs were present in many individuals. The authors suggested that the approach could potentially be extended to other disease states and immunological phenotypes. Cytomegalovirus status was reported to be diagnosed by the classifier with high specificity and sensitivity in both the original and validation cohorts. In a later genetic analysis, a missense DCLRE1C variant was associated with V-gene and J-gene trimming of TCR beta chains, and the association was replicated in an independent cohort. Because counts were too low, roughly 17 rarely observed V segments, including chromosome 9 orphons, were left out of the earlier analysis of several hundred of the donors. Immune exposure information for the cohort was limited to CMV serostatus. Linkage disequilibrium might explain the correlated functional status among segregating V segments, but an unknown experimental factor could not be excluded. In a later analysis, most CMV-associated TCR beta chains were found to appear HLA-restricted, with HLA associations seemingly driven largely by CMV exposure. A total of some 180 TCR beta chains were listed by the study as associated with cytomegalovirus. A group of highly shared sequence variants was considered likely to be a technical artifact of the sequencing pipeline. Compared with the roughly 600-donor mean, donors in an Asian-associated ancestry cluster had fewer N-insertions in productive TCRs, according to a later genetic analysis. In a later analysis, the rate of TCR association differed among HLA loci, with DRB1 alleles having the most associated TCRs and HLA-C alleles having the fewest. In a later analysis, HLA-associated TCR beta chains showed more clonal expansion and lower generation probabilities than non-associated chains that were equally common. In a later analysis, around 17,000 TCR beta sequences were associated with specific HLA alleles at a false discovery rate of 0.05. Some IMGT-functional V segments, including TRBV6-2 and TRBV6-3, could not be told apart with the 87-base-pair reads, so those segments were excluded. Roughly uniform sequencing depth across donors was assumed in presence/absence analyses, although this assumption may not hold. Several of the top co-occurrence clusters appeared to be linked to parvovirus B19, influenza, CMV and Epstein-Barr virus, according to a later analysis. In vitro tests confirmed that a few of the cytomegalovirus-associated TCR beta chains recognize cytomegalovirus antigens. A further reported finding was that TCR beta sequences accurately predicted the HLA-A and HLA-B alleles for most subjects in the first cohort. Because HLA typing was missing for some donors at each locus, association tests included only the typed subset. Broadly in line with IMGT annotations, most TCR beta V segments showed up in productive rearrangements about 87% or about 30% of the time in an earlier analysis of several hundred of the donors.

In total, just over 650 healthy bone marrow donors made up the cohort. At the time of sampling, all cohort members were nominally healthy, though unrecorded immune exposures were likely present. The donor tested CMV seronegative and was one of the 352 seronegative cohort members. Each donor provided a peripheral blood sample, and peripheral blood mononuclear cells were used for TCR beta sequencing. Genomic DNA was extracted from the blood cell samples with the Qiagen DNeasy Blood Extraction Kit. Library preparation was by the immunoSEQ multiplex PCR assay. For the multiplex PCR, a mixture combining 60 forward primers for TCR Vbeta segments and 13 reverse primers for TCR Jbeta segments was used. A multiplex PCR assay on genomic DNA amplified the CDR3 region of rearranged TCR beta genes. Amplified TCR beta libraries were sequenced as 87-base-pair reads on the Illumina HiSeq System. From the authors' description of their analysis: Across the 600 to 700 repertoires, a later analysis counted tens of millions of unique TCR beta chains, some 11 million of which were shared by at least two donors. Raw reads were error-corrected and collapsed into unique sequences by a nearest-neighbor algorithm in which closely related sequences were merged to remove PCR and sequencing errors. V, D and J gene segments were assigned by aligning CDR3 sequences to IMGT reference sequences. For a sequence to be retained, a match of at least six nucleotides was required to both a V gene segment and a J gene segment. A rearrangement was called productive if the CDR3 had no stop codons and remained in frame with V and J, and every other rearrangement was called non-productive. Following IMGT convention, CDR3 was defined as the stretch from the second conserved V-encoded cysteine up to the conserved J-encoded phenylalanine. The earlier analysis of about 530 of the donors excluded any sequence lacking an unambiguous match to a single V gene segment. An earlier analysis of almost 600 of the donors classified V segments as functional when productive rearrangements were above 56.7% and as segregating when the standard deviation between donors was above 5%. A statistical classification framework was developed to diagnose cytomegalovirus status using the catalog of TCR beta chain sequences. V and J gene assignment, in a later analysis, came from comparing TCR nucleotide sequences with IMGT/GENE-DB human TR gene sequences. Using the TCRdist pipeline, a later analysis assigned CDR3 sequences along with most-parsimonious VDJ recombination scenarios. A later analysis defined each TCR beta chain by its CDR3 amino acid sequence plus V-gene family, and excluded reads lacking a unique V-gene family. A later analysis removed roughly 590 highly shared, low-generation-probability nucleotide sequences to deal with suspected cross-contamination and a sequencing artifact. A later analysis calculated a clonal expansion index for each public chain from normalized within-repertoire ranks of inferred template counts. A later analysis computed generation probabilities with a VDJ recombination model fitted to out-of-frame rearrangements, and checked the results against IGoR. In a later analysis, TCR-TCR, TCR-HLA and TCR-CMV co-occurrence was scored with hypergeometric tests, and a repertoire-size bias correction was applied to TCR pairs. In a later analysis, false discovery rates were estimated by permuting HLA or CMV assignments 20 times. In a later analysis, co-occurring TCRs were grouped using DBSCAN, with TCRdist sequence similarity added in when clustering inside HLA-allele-positive subsets. For co-occurrence clustering, repertoires with fewer than 30,000 or more than 120,000 public chains were excluded, along with roughly 5 repertoires with anomalous nucleotide sharing. TCRdb holds this immuneACCESS table with in-frame rearrangements only. Some clones are missing; in checked studies, unresolved V genes explain under half, and the rest has no known cause. V and J calls and clone size are copied from that table; D and trimming were computed from the DNA. Recorded for this sample are about 140,000 clones; approximately 68% of them occurred a single time. Of the sample, roughly 4% is held by the ten largest clones.

This clone was seen a few times. The antigen it binds to is not known. No qualities accompany the bases; no much larger clone lies one base away. At the junction V is shortened by 7 bases and J by 1 base; bases outside the gene matches: 12. Inclusive of the bounding cysteine and phenylalanine, the CDR3 is 16 residues long. Here the CDR3 DNA is all that survives: 48 bases in frame from base 1. CDR1 and CDR2, per the germline V gene (reference sequence), are LNHDA and SQIVND. The clonotype originates from a man in his 60s in good health and CMV-seronegative. This receptor chain uses TRBV19 and TRBJ1-1; 7 middle bases align to TRBD1. Sequenced: PBMCs. CDR3 region: CASTPLGGQRNTEAFF. The nucleotides read TGTGCCAGTACTCCTTTAGGGGGACAGCGGAACACTGAAGCTTTCTTT.